One and the same sample provided the 25 T cell receptor beta chains below, sequenced in a study of T cell responses to AZD1222 COVID-19 vaccine. The protocol was immunoSEQ multiplex PCR, while the TCRdb copy is restricted to in-frame clones and leaves out a portion. The table shows about 72,000 clones, with 89% occurring only once. The sample consisted of peripheral blood, taken 28 days after the second AZD1222 dose. The receptors come from an adult who received the AZD1222 COVID-19 vaccine.

The rearrangement uses TRBV7-2 and TRBJ2-1; TRBD2 matches 8 bases. The CDR3 runs to 14 residues. Germline CDR1 SGHTA, CDR2 FQGNSA. J lost 4 bases, V lost 5 bases, and 4 bases had no gene match. CDR3 loop: CASSRSGTYNEQFF. Here the CDR3 DNA reads TGTGCCAGCAGCCGTAGCGGGACGTACAATGAGCAGTTCTTC.

V gene TRBV5-8 combines with J gene TRBJ1-2, with 7 bases that match TRBD1. The CDR3 runs 16 residues. Trimming took 7 bases from V and 1 from J; bases not matched to a gene: 13. Germline CDR1 and CDR2: SGHTS and YDEGEE. CDR3 coding DNA: TGTGCCAGCCGTAAAATACAGGGGTCTTATAACTATGGCTACACCTTC. Its translation: CASRKIQGSYNYGYTF. Filled out from reference TRBV5-8 and TRBJ1-2, the complete variable domain reads EAGVTQSPTHLIKTRGQQATLRCSPISGHTSVYWYQQALGLGLQFLLWYDEGEERNRGNFPPRFSGRQFPNYSSELNVNALELEDSALYLCASRKIQGSYNYGYTFGSGTRLTVV.

The chain recombines TRBV24-1 with TRBJ2-2; D might be TRBD1 or TRBD2, each matching 5 bases. V was pared by 7 bases and J by 0 bases, with 8 bases between. CDR1 KGHDR and CDR2 SFDVKD come from the germline V gene. The length of the CDR3 is 14 residues. CDR3 sequence: CATSRDANTGELFF. The CDR3 DNA is TGTGCCACCAGCAGGGACGCGAACACCGGGGAGCTGTTTTTT.

CDR3 in amino acids: CASSYYDRGNEQYF. Here the CDR3 DNA reads TGTGCCAGCAGTTACTATGACAGGGGTAACGAGCAGTACTTC. The genes are TRBV6-2 or TRBV6-3 and TRBJ2-7; 8 positions match TRBD1. This CDR3 comprises 14 residues. CDR1 MNHEY and CDR2 SVGEGT come from the germline V gene. V trimming: 1 base; J trimming: 5 bases; junction bases outside the gene matches: 4.

This clone was seen a handful of times. CDR3 in amino acids: CASTQGQGPNSPLHF. The CDR3 DNA reads TGTGCCAGTACCCAAGGACAGGGTCCTAATTCACCCCTCCACTTT. This chain uses TRBV19 with TRBJ1-6; 8 bases are shared with TRBD1. CDR3 length: 15 residues. V lost 7 bases and J lost 6; bases outside the gene matches: 8. Germline assignment: CDR1 LNHDA and CDR2 SQIVND (reference sequence).

This chain joins TRBV4-3 and TRBJ1-2, with D hard to call. The germline gives CDR1 LGHNA, CDR2 YSLEER. Trimming removed 0 bases at V and 7 bases at J, with 9 bases between. The CDR3 extends over 13 amino acids. The chain's CDR3 is CASSQETESGYTF. DNA of the CDR3: TGCGCCAGCAGCCAAGAAACCGAAAGTGGCTACACCTTC.

This chain uses TRBV4-2 with TRBJ2-1; no firm D call. The CDR3 is made up of 14 amino acids. V lost 0 bases and J 7 bases, leaving 10 bases between the germline ends. Germline V CDR1 and CDR2: LGHNA, YNFKEQ. CDR3 residues: CASSQETLGNEQFF. The DNA of the CDR3 is TGTGCCAGCAGCCAAGAGACCCTCGGGAATGAGCAGTTCTTC.

This chain connects TRBV27 to TRBJ2-1, with D perhaps matching TRBD2 (5 bases). The CDR3 is 13 residues long. The V end lost 3 bases, the J end lost 7 bases, and 10 bases lay between the germline ends. Per the germline V gene, CDR1 is MNHEY and CDR2 is SMNVEV (reference sequence). CDR3 nucleotides: TGTGCCAGCAGTTTGGCGCGAGGGAATGAGCAGTTCTTC. Protein: CASSLARGNEQFF.

The chain recombines TRBV27 with TRBJ1-2, with D tentatively TRBD1 (5 bases). This CDR3 comprises 14 residues. Trimming left V 5 bases short and J 7 bases short, with 17 bases between. Germline V gene lookup returns CDR1 MNHEY and CDR2 SMNVEV (reference sequence). The CDR3 DNA follows: TGTGCCAGCAGTCCCCCGGGGGTGGTTGGTGGCTACACCTTC. As protein: CASSPPGVVGGYTF.

This chain joins TRBV6-5 and TRBJ2-3; 9 nucleotides align to TRBD1. V lost 8 bases to trimming and J lost 5 bases; unmatched junction nucleotides: 8. The CDR3 is 14 amino acids. CDR1 is MNHEY, CDR2 SVGAGI, per germline. CDR3 DNA sequence: TGTGCCAGCGTTAGGGGACAGGGCCAAGATACGCAGTATTTT. Translation gives CASVRGQGQDTQYF.

J is TRBJ2-3 and V is TRBV30; D gene ambiguous. This CDR3 spans 12 amino acids. V was shortened by 2 bases and J by 2 bases, with 5 bases between the two germline ends. Germline CDR1 reads GTSNPN; CDR2 reads SVGIG (reference sequence). In DNA form, the CDR3 reads TGTGCCTGGAGTTCAAACACAGATACGCAGTATTTT. It specifies CAWSSNTDTQYF. The variable domain in full, with the rest retrieved from reference TRBV30 and TRBJ2-3, is SQTIHQWPATLVQPVGSPLSLECTVEGTSNPNLYWYRQAAGRGLQLLFYSVGIGQISSEVPQNLSASRPQDRQFILSSKKLLLSDSGFYLCAWSSNTDTQYFGPGTRLTVL.

The rearrangement uses TRBV27 and TRBJ2-1, with 9 bases identical to TRBD2. Per germline, CDR1 MNHEY and CDR2 SMNVEV (reference sequence). The CDR3 runs 18 residues. Trimming took 4 bases from V and 3 from J; bases not matched to a gene: 13. The CDR3, as DNA: TGTGCCAGCAGTTCCACAGCCTCCGGGACTAGCAGCTACAATGAGCAGTTCTTC. Translation: CASSSTASGTSSYNEQFF.

This clone appeared once. The chain is built from TRBV27 and TRBJ1-6; D might be TRBD1 (6 bases). V was pared by 2 bases and J by 7 bases, with 12 bases between. The CDR3 runs 15 residues. Germline values: CDR1 MNHEY, CDR2 SMNVEV (reference sequence). CDR3 sequence (DNA): TGTGCCAGCAGTTTACAGGGGTTTGGAAATTCACCCCTCCACTTT. Amino acid sequence: CASSLQGFGNSPLHF.

The chain has TRBV10-3 and TRBJ1-5; D gene unclear. V lost 10 bases and J 1 base, leaving 11 bases between the germline ends. The CDR3 totals 13 residues. Germline V gene lookup returns CDR1 ENHRY and CDR2 SYGVKD. CDR3: CATTEQSNQPQHF. DNA of the CDR3: TGTGCCACCACGGAACAGAGCAATCAGCCCCAGCATTTT.

The chain uses TRBV3-1 (or the pseudogene TRBV3-2) and TRBJ2-5; D might be TRBD1 (5 bases). CDR1 is LGHDT, CDR2 YNNKEL, per germline (reference sequence). V lost 0 bases and J 2 bases, leaving 10 bases between the germline ends. The CDR3 totals 15 residues. CDR3 loop: CASSQDGQGQETQYF. Written as DNA, the CDR3 is TGTGCCAGCAGCCAAGATGGGCAGGGTCAAGAGACCCAGTACTTC.

This chain connects TRBV3-1 (or the pseudogene TRBV3-2) to TRBJ1-1; possibly TRBD1 for D (6 bases). CDR1 LGHDT and CDR2 YNNKEL come from the germline V gene (reference sequence). The CDR3 has 14 amino acids. The V gene lost 2 bases and the J gene lost 3 bases, with 10 bases spanning the gap. DNA of the CDR3: TGTGCCAGCAGCCAAACGACAGGTTACACTGAAGCTTTCTTT. Translation: CASSQTTGYTEAFF.

V is TRBV5-4 and J is TRBJ2-1; TRBD2 is a possible D gene (5 bases). This CDR3 spans 15 amino acids. The V and J ends lost 0 bases and 3 bases respectively, with 10 bases between them. Germline CDR1 SGHNT, CDR2 YYREEE (reference sequence). CDR3 residues: CASSLGAEDYNEQFF. The DNA of the CDR3 is TGTGCCAGCAGCTTGGGGGCGGAGGACTACAATGAGCAGTTCTTC.

Here the CDR3 reads CATSRDRHSYEQYF. The CDR3 coding sequence is TGTGCCACCAGCAGAGACAGACACTCCTACGAGCAGTACTTC. The V call is TRBV15, the J call TRBJ2-7; D gene ambiguous. The germline V and J ends were trimmed by 0 bases and 0 bases, with 6 bases remaining between them. The CDR3 contains 14 residues. The germline V gene encodes CDR1 LNHNV and CDR2 YYDKDF (reference sequence).

V gene TRBV27 combines with J gene TRBJ2-1; 7 positions agree with TRBD2. This CDR3 is built from 14 residues. Germline CDR1 reads MNHEY; CDR2 reads SMNVEV (reference sequence). V was clipped by 7 bases and J by 8 bases; unmatched bases: 11. CDR3 nucleotides: TGTGCCAGCACGGGGGAGGGCCGTCGGGATGAGCAGTTCTTC. It encodes CASTGEGRRDEQFF.

The chain recombines TRBV4-1 with TRBJ1-2, with 9 nucleotides matching TRBD1. V gave up 0 bases and J gave up 4 bases; unmatched junction bases: 6. Germline CDR1 and CDR2: MGHRA and YSYEKL. The CDR3 has 16 amino acids. CDR3 loop: CASSQEDRGLSYGYTF. DNA of the CDR3: TGCGCCAGCAGCCAAGAGGACAGGGGATTGAGCTATGGCTACACCTTC.

The chain links TRBV28 to TRBJ1-6; TRBD1 matches at 7 bases. The V segment lost 4 bases and the J segment 7 bases; nucleotides outside the gene matches: 10. The CDR3 consists of 16 residues. The germline CDR1 and CDR2 sequences are MDHEN and SYDVKM. For the CDR3, the DNA is TGTGCCAGCAGTTCGACGACAGGGCCTGCGAATTCACCCCTCCACTTT. It encodes CASSSTTGPANSPLHF.

As concerns this clone: Other DNA sequences within the sample encode an identical CDR3. This chain uses TRBV6-4 with TRBJ2-1, with TRBD1 as a possible D gene (5 bases). Trimming removed 4 bases at V and 1 base at J, with 11 bases between. The CDR3 runs to 15 residues. CDR1 is MRHNA, CDR2 SNTAGT, per germline. CDR3 residues: CASSGGTGSYNEQFF. The CDR3 nucleotides read TGTGCCAGCAGTGGGGGCACTGGTTCCTACAATGAGCAGTTCTTC.

The V call is TRBV7-9, the J call TRBJ2-1; 9 bases line up with TRBD1. Germline CDR1 reads SEHNR; CDR2 reads FQNEAQ (reference sequence). The length of the CDR3 is 15 residues. V was pared by 5 bases and J by 2 bases, with 4 bases of the junction left unmatched. CDR3 sequence reads: CASSVRDRAYNEQFF. DNA for the CDR3: TGTGCCAGCAGCGTCCGGGACAGGGCCTACAATGAGCAGTTCTTC.

The chain uses TRBV21-1 and TRBJ2-1; TRBD1 was called by the table and not checked on the DNA. TRBV21-1 is recorded as a pseudogene. There are 17 residues in the CDR3. CDR3 nucleotide sequence: TGTGCCAGCAGCAAAGTTCCAGGGGAGAGCTCCTACAATGAGCAGTTCTTC. Its protein product is CASSKVPGESSYNEQFF.

V gene TRBV10-3 combines with J gene TRBJ1-5; 8 nucleotides line up with TRBD1. Per germline, CDR1 ENHRY and CDR2 SYGVKD. The CDR3 has 16 amino acids. V lost 5 bases and J lost 5; bases outside the gene matches: 11. The CDR3 protein is CAISKGNRGADQPQHF. CDR3 coding DNA: TGTGCCATCAGTAAGGGGAACAGGGGGGCAGATCAGCCCCAGCATTTT.